The 19 T cell receptor beta chains below were found in one sample sequenced in a study of radiation and T cells in renal cell carcinoma. This table comes from immunoSEQ multiplex PCR, and its TCRdb copy is limited to in-frame clones, with some not included. Of 15,000 to 20,000 clones listed, under 70% are singletons. Treatment denoted: treatment-naive control, cytoreductive nephrectomy. The material was tumor tissue, obtained from a patient whose treatment was nephrectomy without radiotherapy. These receptor sequences come from a man in his forties or fifties with renal cell carcinoma.

V usage is TRBV6-6 and J usage is TRBJ2-7; 7 bases map to TRBD1. There are 14 residues in the CDR3. The V gene end was trimmed by 4 bases and the J gene end by 2 bases; junction bases not matched to a gene: 5. Germline assignment: CDR1 MNHNY and CDR2 SVGAGI (reference sequence). The CDR3 DNA sequence: TGTGCCAGCAGTTCTACAGGGGTTACCTACGAGCAGTACTTC. Its translation is CASSSTGVTYEQYF.

J is TRBJ1-2 and V is TRBV6-5; 7 nucleotides align to TRBD1. V shed 6 bases, J shed 5 bases, and the junction held 9 bases outside the gene matches. The CDR3 is made up of 14 amino acids. Germline assignment: CDR1 MNHEY and CDR2 SVGAGI. CDR3 in amino acids: CASSTDREEYGYTF. CDR3 sequence (DNA): TGTGCCAGCAGCACCGACAGGGAGGAATATGGCTACACCTTC.

The chain combines TRBV4-2 with TRBJ1-2, with D possibly being TRBD1 (6 bases). Germline assignment: CDR1 LGHNA and CDR2 YNFKEQ. V was pared by 0 bases and J by 7 bases, with 12 bases between. The CDR3 totals 14 residues. This CDR3 reads CASSQDGTGAGYTF. CDR3 bases: TGTGCCAGCAGCCAAGATGGTACGGGGGCTGGCTACACCTTC.

This clone has more than one count but fewer than ten. V usage is TRBV30 and J usage is TRBJ1-5; D not resolved. V was clipped by 2 bases and J by 3 bases, with 8 bases between them. The CDR3 covers 13 residues. CDR1 and CDR2 (germline): GTSNPN, SVGIG (reference sequence). The CDR3: CAWSIGPNQPQHF. In DNA, the CDR3 is TGTGCCTGGAGTATCGGGCCCAATCAGCCCCAGCATTTT.

The chain has TRBV7-6 and TRBJ2-1, with 9 bases fitting TRBD2. CDR1 and CDR2 from the germline V gene are SGHVS and FNYEAQ. Trimming at V came to 1 base and at J to 9 bases, leaving 10 bases not matched to a gene. This CDR3 is built from 16 residues. DNA for the CDR3: TGTGCCAGCAGCTTAGGGGAGCGGGGGGCCGAGTTTGAGCAGTTCTTC. This codes for CASSLGERGAEFEQFF.

The genes are TRBV25-1 and TRBJ2-7; D is possibly TRBD1 (6 bases). Germline-derived CDR1 and CDR2 are MGHDK and SYGVNS. The V gene lost 3 bases and the J gene lost 3 bases, with 18 bases spanning the gap. The CDR3 sequence is 16 residues long. CDR3 nucleotide sequence: TGTGCCAGCAGTGAGTCCATGGGGGCCGGAGACTACGAGCAGTACTTC. Its translation: CASSESMGAGDYEQYF.

The chain couples TRBV5-6 to TRBJ2-5; D is possibly TRBD2 (5 bases). Trimming stripped 0 bases from V and 5 bases from J, with 14 bases between. Germline V lookup: CDR1 SGHDT, CDR2 YYEEEE. The CDR3 runs to 15 residues. CDR3 region: CASSLGRGGSETQYF. The CDR3, as DNA: TGTGCCAGCAGCTTGGGCCGGGGTGGGTCGGAGACCCAGTACTTC. Variable domain in full (rest from reference TRBV5-6 and TRBJ2-5): DAGVTQSPTHLIKTRGQQVTLRCSPKSGHDTVSWYQQALGQGPQFIFQYYEEEERQRGNFPDRFSGHQFPNYSSELNVNALLLGDSALYLCASSLGRGGSETQYFGPGTRLLVL.

This clone was observed a few times. In DNA form, the CDR3 reads TGTGCCAGCAGCTTAGTAGCGGGGGGGATAAATGAGCAGTTCTTC. As protein: CASSLVAGGINEQFF. This chain joins TRBV11-3 and TRBJ2-1, with TRBD2 matching over 11 bases. Germline V gives CDR1 SGHNT, CDR2 YENEEA. V dropped 1 base and J dropped 7; count of bases not matched to a gene: 3. The CDR3 sequence is 15 residues long.

The rearrangement links TRBV5-1 to TRBJ1-4; 8 bases fit TRBD1. This CDR3 has 15 amino acids. The germline V gene has CDR1 SGHRS and CDR2 YFSETQ. V lost 4 bases to trimming and J lost 11 bases; unmatched junction nucleotides: 13. The CDR3 here is CASSPEGQGARKLFF. CDR3 nucleotide sequence: TGCGCCAGCAGCCCGGAGGGTCAGGGGGCGAGGAAACTGTTTTTT.

This clone came up once. The sample carries other DNA sequences with the same CDR3. The chain joins TRBV5-1 to TRBJ2-3, with 12 positions matching TRBD2. CDR3 length: 17 amino acids. Germline V lookup: CDR1 SGHRS, CDR2 YFSETQ. With 0 bases clipped from V and 1 base from J, the junction kept 3 bases outside the gene matches. The CDR3 nucleotides are TGCGCCAGCAGCTTGGCGGCTAGCGGGGGGGGCACAGATACGCAGTATTTT. Amino acids: CASSLAASGGGTDTQYF.

The rearrangement joins TRBV27 to TRBJ1-1; 11 bases map to TRBD1. CDR1 is MNHEY and CDR2 is SMNVEV in the germline V gene (reference sequence). The CDR3 spans 15 residues. V was pared by 0 bases and J by 8 bases, with 5 bases of the junction left unmatched. CDR3 nucleotide sequence: TGTGCCAGCAGTTTATCGGGGACAGGGGGGACGGAAGCTTTCTTT. Protein product: CASSLSGTGGTEAFF.

This clone counts as medium-sized. This rearrangement joins TRBV6-1 to TRBJ1-2; maybe TRBD1 (5 bases). The germline V gene has CDR1 MNHNS and CDR2 SASEGT. V lost 2 bases to trimming and J lost 9 bases, with 13 bases between them. This CDR3 spans 13 amino acids. CDR3 protein: CASSELPGQSYTF. As DNA, the CDR3 is TGTGCCAGCAGTGAATTACCAGGGCAGAGCTACACCTTC.

The chain couples TRBV7-6 to TRBJ2-1, with 8 nucleotides matching TRBD1. The V segment lost 1 base and the J segment 7 bases; nucleotides outside the gene matches: 3. The germline V gene has CDR1 SGHVS and CDR2 FNYEAQ. The length of the CDR3 is 14 residues. CDR3 bases: TGTGCCAGCAGCTTAGGGACAGGGAAAAATGAGCAGTTCTTC. Encoded protein: CASSLGTGKNEQFF.

The chain is built from TRBV9 and TRBJ2-7; TRBD1 aligns across 7 bases. This CDR3 is 16 amino acids long. The germline V gene encodes CDR1 SGDLS and CDR2 YYNGEE. V was clipped by 0 bases and J by 0 bases; unmatched bases: 6. CDR3 bases: TGTGCCAGCAGCGTAGAAGGGTCAGGGGGCTCCTACGAGCAGTACTTC. Translated, it gives CASSVEGSGGSYEQYF.

The chain carries TRBV6-1 and TRBJ2-3; D perhaps matches TRBD1 (6 bases). Trimming removed 4 bases from V and 0 bases from J, with 11 bases in between. The CDR3 length is 15 residues. Germline CDR1 MNHNS, CDR2 SASEGT. The CDR3 reads CASSGETGSTDTQYF. Here the CDR3 DNA reads TGTGCCAGCAGTGGGGAGACAGGTAGCACAGATACGCAGTATTTT.

This sequence joins TRBV7-2 and TRBJ2-3, with a weak D call TRBD2 (7 bases). Trimming cost V 4 bases and J 3 bases, with 14 bases left between them. CDR3 length equals 15 residues. The germline V gene has CDR1 SGHTA and CDR2 FQGNSA. The CDR3 spells CASSWGGRLTDTQYF. The CDR3 DNA reads TGTGCCAGCAGCTGGGGGGGGCGTTTGACAGATACGCAGTATTTT.

This clone has just a few counts. The chain recombines TRBV9 with TRBJ1-2; 7 nucleotides line up with TRBD1. CDR1 is SGDLS and CDR2 is YYNGEE in the germline V gene. The CDR3 has 14 amino acids. V was clipped by 4 bases and J by 8 bases; unmatched bases: 11. The CDR3, as DNA: TGTGCCAGCAGCCGGGACAGCTACCTAGAGGGCTACACCTTC. This codes for CASSRDSYLEGYTF.

The V call is TRBV6-4, the J call TRBJ2-5; D tentatively fits TRBD1 or TRBD2 (7 bases each). The CDR3 sequence is 14 residues long. Germline CDR1 MRHNA, CDR2 SNTAGT. V was clipped by 5 bases and J by 4 bases, with 14 bases between them. The DNA for the CDR3 is TGTGCCAGCAGTCCAACAGGGGAGGGAGAGACCCAGTACTTC. Its translation is CASSPTGEGETQYF.

The chain links TRBV4-1 to TRBJ1-4; D is ambiguous. Trimming took off 1 base at V and 4 bases at J, with 13 bases between the two ends. Germline values: CDR1 MGHRA, CDR2 YSYEKL. CDR3 length equals 16 residues. The CDR3 nucleotides read TGCGCCAGCAGCCAAGTCGGTGACGCACTTAATGAAAAACTGTTTTTT. This sequence encodes CASSQVGDALNEKLFF.